Below, 20 T cell receptor beta chains from the same sample are listed, as sequenced in a study of Ad26.COV2.S vaccination and SARS-CoV-2 variants. Using immunoSEQ multiplex PCR, the repertoire was profiled, and TCRdb retains in-frame clones only, with some absent. Among around 300,000 clones, 88% were seen once, and the ten largest hold 6.4%. Treatment: roughly 19 received Ad26.COV2.S at low or high dose, single or two shots; 5 received placebo; per-sample allocation not given. Vaccine and placebo recipients were sampled on day 63 after the first injection. The sequenced sample was peripheral blood, obtained in a trial of Ad26.COV2.S vaccine versus placebo. Receptor source: a person aged 18-60 years who received the Ad26.COV2.S COVID-19 vaccine or a placebo.

This clone came up once. This chain links TRBV11-3 with TRBJ2-2; perhaps TRBD1 as D (5 bases). The CDR3 is 15 residues long. Between the trimmed V and J ends, which lost 0 bases and 1 base, there was a span of 6 bases. Germline CDR1 and CDR2: SGHNT and YENEEA. The CDR3 bases are TGTGCCAGCAGCTTAGATGGACAGAACACCGGGGAGCTGTTTTTT. This sequence encodes CASSLDGQNTGELFF.

The V and J genes are TRBV3-1 (or the pseudogene TRBV3-2) and TRBJ1-1; no reliable D call. Germline V CDR1 and CDR2: LGHDT, YNNKEL (reference sequence). V lost 1 base, J lost 10 bases, and 7 bases lay in between. This CDR3 has 11 amino acids. The CDR3: CASSQVGRAFF. The CDR3 coding sequence is TGTGCCAGCAGCCAAGTGGGAAGAGCTTTCTTT.

The chain uses TRBV3-1 (or the pseudogene TRBV3-2) and TRBJ1-1; 8 positions agree with TRBD1. V was pared by 3 bases and J by 0 bases, with 3 bases of the junction left unmatched. This CDR3 contains 15 residues. CDR1 and CDR2 (germline): LGHDT, YNNKEL (reference sequence). The CDR3 nucleotides are TGTGCCAGCAGCCAGGGGACAGGAATGAACACTGAAGCTTTCTTT. Translation: CASSQGTGMNTEAFF.

Only one count was recorded for this clone. The V gene is TRBV27, the J gene TRBJ1-1; weak D call: TRBD1 (5 bases). The CDR3 runs to 15 residues. The germline V gene encodes CDR1 MNHEY and CDR2 SMNVEV (reference sequence). Trimming cost V 2 bases and J 11 bases, with 21 bases left between them. CDR3 DNA sequence: TGTGCCAGCAGTTTAGAGGGTCGGTATGGGGGACTGGCTTTCTTT. It specifies CASSLEGRYGGLAFF.

The V gene is TRBV13, the J gene TRBJ1-4; 9 bases are a match to TRBD1. J gave up 10 bases and V 5 bases, and 11 bases lay outside the gene matches. CDR1 PRHDT and CDR2 FYEKMQ come from the germline V gene (reference sequence). The CDR3 is made up of 15 amino acids. For the CDR3, the DNA is TGTGCCAGCAGCCACAGGGGGCGCGGGGTTGTAAAACTGTTTTTT. Translated, it gives CASSHRGRGVVKLFF.

There are a few counts of this clone. This rearrangement joins TRBV15 to TRBJ1-2; TRBD1 is a possible D gene (6 bases). CDR1 and CDR2 (germline): LNHNV, YYDKDF (reference sequence). Trimming stripped 0 bases from V and 8 bases from J, with 16 bases between. This CDR3 comprises 15 residues. The CDR3 DNA sequence: TGTGCCACCAGCAGAGACCAGACCACAGGGAACGGCTACACCTTC. Encoded protein: CATSRDQTTGNGYTF.

Here the CDR3 reads CASSTRDSDTDTQYF. CDR3 sequence (DNA): TGTGCCAGTAGTACCCGGGACAGTGACACAGATACGCAGTATTTT. This chain uses TRBV19 with TRBJ2-3; TRBD1 agrees at 7 bases. In germline, CDR1 is LNHDA, CDR2 SQIVND (reference sequence). Trimming took 4 bases from V and 2 from J; bases not matched to a gene: 6. This CDR3 contains 15 residues. Looking up the rest from reference TRBV19 and TRBJ2-3 gives the full variable domain: DGGITQSPKYLFRKEGQNVTLSCEQNLNHDAMYWYRQDPGQGLRLIYYSQIVNDFQKGDIAEGYSVSREKKESFPLTVTSAQKNPTAFYLCASSTRDSDTDTQYFGPGTRLTVL.

The chain employs TRBV30 and TRBJ1-6; 7 positions match TRBD1. The CDR3 sequence is 14 residues long. V shed 4 bases, J shed 7 bases, and the junction held 7 bases outside the gene matches. Germline CDR1 reads GTSNPN; CDR2 reads SVGIG (reference sequence). CDR3 sequence reads: CAWKAAGGNSPLHF. The CDR3 DNA is TGTGCCTGGAAGGCTGCAGGGGGGAATTCACCCCTCCACTTT.

This clone was counted a few times. The CDR3 loop reads CASRFRDRDNQPQHF. CDR3 in DNA: TGTGCCAGCAGGTTCCGGGACAGGGACAATCAGCCCCAGCATTTT. This chain joins TRBV2 and TRBJ1-5, with 9 bases fitting TRBD1. J was trimmed by 3 bases and V by 6 bases; bases with no gene match: 6. CDR1 and CDR2 (germline): SNHLY, FYNNEI. The CDR3 contains 15 residues.

This clone is a singleton in its sample. Here the CDR3 DNA reads TGTGCCAGCAGCCAACTAGACAGGGTTGGAAATGAGCAGTTCTTC. As protein: CASSQLDRVGNEQFF. This sequence joins TRBV14 and TRBJ2-1; the match to TRBD1 covers 7 bases. CDR3 size: 15 residues. In germline, CDR1 is SGHDN, CDR2 FVKESK. J lost 7 bases, V lost 2 bases, and 8 bases had no gene match.

The chain carries TRBV6-2 or TRBV6-3 and TRBJ1-2; D unresolved. This CDR3 has 13 residues. Germline V gene data show CDR1 as MNHEY and CDR2 as SVGEGT. Deletions cut 5 bases from V and 8 bases from J, with 15 bases between. The CDR3, as DNA: TGTGCCAGCAGTGCGATAGCTGTGTGGGGCTACACCTTC. This codes for CASSAIAVWGYTF.

This clone appeared a few times. The chain combines TRBV7-9 with TRBJ2-1; TRBD1 or TRBD2 may be the D gene (5 bases each). Germline V CDR1 and CDR2: SEHNR, FQNEAQ (reference sequence). The CDR3 has 14 residues. V lost 3 bases to trimming and J lost 8 bases, with 14 bases between them. Here the CDR3 DNA reads TGTGCCAGCAGCTTTGAGGGGAATTCCGATGAGCAGTTCTTC. This codes for CASSFEGNSDEQFF.

This rearrangement joins TRBV28 to TRBJ2-4; D unclear. The CDR3 has 12 residues. The germline V gene has CDR1 MDHEN and CDR2 SYDVKM. V gave up 7 bases and J gave up 7 bases, with 11 bases separating them. For the CDR3, the DNA is TGTGCCAGCACCGCTTCAAGGAACATTCAGTACTTC. It translates to CASTASRNIQYF.

This chain joins TRBV6-5 and TRBJ1-2; 9 bases are a match to TRBD1. Germline CDR1 reads MNHEY; CDR2 reads SVGAGI. CDR3 length: 13 residues. V shed 5 bases and J 7 bases; nucleotides not matched to a gene: 5. Here the CDR3 reads CASSRGQGFGYTF. Here the CDR3 DNA reads TGTGCCAGCAGTCGGGGACAGGGCTTTGGCTACACCTTC.

This sequence joins TRBV19 and TRBJ1-5; 11 nucleotides match TRBD1. The CDR3 has 14 residues. The J segment lost 6 bases and the V segment lost 5 bases, leaving 3 bases of the junction unmatched. Germline V gene lookup returns CDR1 LNHDA and CDR2 SQIVND (reference sequence). This chain's CDR3 is CASSSGTGGQPQHF. CDR3 DNA sequence: TGTGCCAGTAGTTCCGGGACAGGGGGTCAGCCCCAGCATTTT. Full variable domain (outside the CDR3, taken from reference TRBV19 and TRBJ1-5): DGGITQSPKYLFRKEGQNVTLSCEQNLNHDAMYWYRQDPGQGLRLIYYSQIVNDFQKGDIAEGYSVSREKKESFPLTVTSAQKNPTAFYLCASSSGTGGQPQHFGDGTRLSIL.

V is TRBV18 and J is TRBJ1-2; no firm D call. Trimming removed 1 base from V and 2 bases from J, with 5 bases in between. CDR3 length: 13 residues. Per germline, CDR1 KGHSH and CDR2 LQKENI. CDR3 amino acids: CASSPLANYGYTF. DNA of the CDR3: TGTGCCAGCTCACCACTCGCCAACTATGGCTACACCTTC. Using reference TRBV18 and TRBJ1-2 for the parts outside the CDR3, the full variable domain is NAGVMQNPRHLVRRRGQEARLRCSPMKGHSHVYWYRQLPEEGLKFMVYLQKENIIDESGMPKERFSAEFPKEGPSILRIQQVVRGDSAAYFCASSPLANYGYTFGSGTRLTVV.

V is TRBV24-1 and J is TRBJ2-1; 9 bases align to TRBD1. V lost 4 bases to trimming and J lost 4 bases; unmatched junction nucleotides: 1. There are 14 residues in the CDR3. From germline, CDR1 is KGHDR and CDR2 SFDVKD. Here the CDR3 DNA reads TGTGCCACCAGTGAGGGGACAGGGTACAATGAGCAGTTCTTC. It codes for CATSEGTGYNEQFF.

The J gene is TRBJ1-1, the V gene TRBV30, with unresolved D. CDR3 size: 14 residues. CDR1 is GTSNPN and CDR2 is SVGIG in the germline V gene (reference sequence). V lost 1 base and J lost 2, with 11 bases in between. CDR3 sequence: CAWSAGIQNTEAFF. CDR3 nucleotides: TGTGCCTGGAGTGCCGGGATTCAAAACACTGAAGCTTTCTTT.

The gene calls are TRBV21-1 and TRBJ1-5. TRBV21-1 is termed a pseudogene. The CDR3 spans 14 residues. CDR3 loop: CASSATGRNQPQHF. The CDR3 DNA follows: TGTGCCAGCAGCGCCACCGGGAGAAATCAGCCCCAGCATTTT.

The rearrangement joins TRBV7-9 to TRBJ1-2; 11 nucleotides match TRBD1. The CDR3 has 16 amino acids. The germline V gene encodes CDR1 SEHNR and CDR2 FQNEAQ (reference sequence). Trimming at V came to 5 bases and at J to 8 bases, leaving 13 bases not matched to a gene. The CDR3 region has the DNA TGTGCCAGCAGCCAACCTATCCGGGACAGGGGGGACGGCTACACCTTC. Amino acids: CASSQPIRDRGDGYTF. Supplemented by reference TRBV7-9 and TRBJ1-2, the full variable domain reads DTGVSQNPRHKITKRGQNVTFRCDPISEHNRLYWYRQTLGQGPEFLTYFQNEAQLEKSRLLSDRFSAERPKGSFSTLEIQRTEQGDSAMYLCASSQPIRDRGDGYTFGSGTRLTVV.